This T cell receptor beta chain emerged from a study of breast tumors, draining lymph nodes, adjacent tissues. Broader study findings: Data fit most tumor T cells coming from lymph node, expanding in tumor. Tumor repertoires ranked between lymph nodes and nontumor tissue in diversity, with V and J gene preferences.

The germline V gene has CDR1 SEHNR and CDR2 FQNEAQ (reference sequence). Trimming removed 5 bases from V and 2 bases from J, with 10 bases in between. The CDR3 length is 13 residues. Breast cancer patients provided tissue from their axillary draining lymph nodes. One entry per CDR3 protein results from TCRdb running MiXCR on the multiplex PCR reads. Here the sample spans a few hundred thousand distinct CDR3 sequences, under 40% being singletons. Worth noting for this clonotype: The target antigen is unknown.

The J gene is TRBJ2-7, the V gene TRBV7-9; D is possibly TRBD1 (5 bases). The sample consisted of axillary lymph node tissue. The receptor comes from a female donor with breast cancer. Some clones in this sample may be carry-over from other donors' samples. The CDR3 DNA reads as TGTGCCAGCAGCACAGGCCGAGCCTACGAGCAGTACTTC. Its protein is CASSTGRAYEQYF.